The text below deals with one TCR beta chain. Its antigen is not identified. The entry originates in a study of identical twins. Template switching (which added a universal primer site) was used, and cDNA carried unique molecular identifiers. A single record per CDR3 protein comes from TCRdb applying MiXCR to the 5' RACE reads. The sample consists of fewer than 550,000 distinct CDR3 sequences, 13% to 15% of them appearing once. Each donor was a healthy Caucasian. The CDR3 extends over 14 amino acids. V shed 5 bases and J 3 bases; nucleotides not matched to a gene: 6. Germline CDR1 SGHNT, CDR2 YENEEA. Findings and limits, study-wide: Fewer insertions marked abundant cord blood beta clonotypes; young adult naive trended weakly, memory not at all. Twin-shared out-of-frame alpha sequences showed excess low generation probability.

This sample also appeared in a second study, on yellow fever vaccine responses in identical twins.

The TCR originated in a woman between 18 and 29 years old in good health. V gene TRBV11-3 combines with J gene TRBJ2-7; TRBD2 agrees at 8 bases. Sequences were obtained from CD4+ T cells sorted from blood. DNA for the CDR3: TGTGCCAGCAGCGGGACGGGAGGGTACTACGAGCAGTACTTC. Translating it yields CASSGTGGYYEQYF.